The clone carrying this T cell receptor (beta chain) was counted only a few times. The sample is drawn from a study of T cells after yellow fever vaccination. Looking at the study overall: Fractions containing few cells were prepared with SMART-Seq v4 Ultra Low Input.

Using its own MiXCR run on the 5' RACE reads, TCRdb lists one record per CDR3 protein. The sample has some 350,000 distinct CDR3 sequences; 9.5% to 13% are singletons. Material: PBMCs, obtained on the day of the first yellow fever vaccination. The clonotype was recovered from a man in his late teens or twenties who received the YFV17D yellow fever vaccine.

The CDR3 spells CASSESKAGAYDTQYF. CDR3 nucleotides: TGTGCCAGCAGTGAAAGTAAGGCAGGGGCTTATGATACGCAGTATTTT. V usage is TRBV6-1 and J usage is TRBJ2-3, with D possibly TRBD1 on 6 matching bases. The CDR3 spans 16 residues. Trimming took 2 bases from V and 6 from J, leaving 18 bases between them. Per germline, CDR1 MNHNS and CDR2 SASEGT.